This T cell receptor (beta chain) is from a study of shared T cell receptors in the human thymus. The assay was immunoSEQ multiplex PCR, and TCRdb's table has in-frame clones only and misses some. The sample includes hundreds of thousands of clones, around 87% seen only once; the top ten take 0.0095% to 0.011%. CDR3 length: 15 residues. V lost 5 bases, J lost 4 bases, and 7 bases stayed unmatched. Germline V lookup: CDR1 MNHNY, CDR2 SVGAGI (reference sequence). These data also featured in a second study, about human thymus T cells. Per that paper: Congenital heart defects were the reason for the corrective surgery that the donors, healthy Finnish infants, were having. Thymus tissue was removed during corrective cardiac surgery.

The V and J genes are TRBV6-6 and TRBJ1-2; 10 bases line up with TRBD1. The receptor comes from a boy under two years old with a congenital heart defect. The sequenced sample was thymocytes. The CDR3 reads CASSPDRGLSYGYTF. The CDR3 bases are TGTGCCAGCAGTCCCGACAGGGGGCTCAGCTATGGCTACACCTTC.